The 16 T cell receptor beta chains below were found in one sample sequenced in a study of blood T cell repertoires in COVID-19. Only in-frame clones appear in the TCRdb table, and some are missing; sequencing was by immunoSEQ multiplex PCR. Here the sample spans 250,000 to 400,000 clones, around 87% being singletons. The material sequenced was PBMCs or T cells enriched from blood (not recorded which). Receptors were obtained from a woman aged 30 to 39 who had recovered from COVID-19.

The chain recombines TRBV6-5 with TRBJ1-5; 7 bases are shared with TRBD1. V was pared by 2 bases and J by 5 bases, with 3 bases of the junction left unmatched. The length of the CDR3 is 14 residues. From germline, CDR1 is MNHEY and CDR2 SVGAGI. Here the CDR3 DNA reads TGTGCCAGCAGTTACCGGGACAGCGATCAGCCCCAGCATTTT. Translating it yields CASSYRDSDQPQHF.

CDR3 sequence: CASSSLRGDGEKLFF. In nucleotides, the CDR3 is TGTGCCAGCAGCTCGTTGCGGGGTGATGGTGAAAAACTGTTTTTT. The J gene is TRBJ1-4, the V gene TRBV5-4; D gene uncertain. CDR3 length equals 15 residues. Deletions cut 3 bases from V and 7 bases from J, with 16 bases between. Germline assignment: CDR1 SGHNT and CDR2 YYREEE (reference sequence).

The rearrangement joins TRBV6-5 to TRBJ1-2, with D tentatively TRBD1 (5 bases). V shed 9 bases and J shed 0 bases, with 17 bases lying between them. Germline V gene sequence: CDR1 MNHEY, CDR2 SVGAGI. CDR3 length equals 15 residues. The CDR3 sequence is CASVGGGSANYGYTF. CDR3 coding DNA: TGTGCCAGTGTCGGGGGGGGTTCAGCTAACTATGGCTACACCTTC.

This sequence joins TRBV7-3 and TRBJ2-3; TRBD2 is a possible D gene (7 bases). V lost 5 bases and J 1 base, leaving 16 bases between the germline ends. The CDR3 runs 16 residues. Germline-derived CDR1 and CDR2 are SGHTA and FQGTGA. CDR3 DNA: TGTGCCAGCAGCACCTTCGGGGGGCGAGGCACAGATACGCAGTATTTT. Its translation is CASSTFGGRGTDTQYF.

The rearrangement joins TRBV5-1 to TRBJ1-2, with D possibly matching TRBD1 (6 bases). This CDR3 has 14 residues. Germline-derived CDR1 and CDR2 are SGHRS and YFSETQ. Trimming took off 2 bases at V and 6 bases at J, with 14 bases between the two ends. CDR3 DNA sequence: TGCGCCAGCAGCTTTAGACAGGTGGGGGATGGCTACACCTTC. It is translated as CASSFRQVGDGYTF.

This clone was seen a few times. V usage is TRBV10-1 and J usage is TRBJ1-4, with 7 bases that match TRBD1. There are 15 residues in the CDR3. The V gene end was trimmed by 8 bases and the J gene end by 3 bases; junction bases not matched to a gene: 9. Germline V gene lookup returns CDR1 WNHNN and CDR2 SYGVQD (reference sequence). CDR3 DNA sequence: TGCGCCAGCCCGAGGGTTAGGGGGCCTAATGAAAAACTGTTTTTT. Protein: CASPRVRGPNEKLFF.

V usage is TRBV5-1 and J usage is TRBJ2-1; perhaps TRBD1 as D (6 bases). V was shortened by 4 bases and J by 7 bases, with 18 bases between the two germline ends. Germline V gives CDR1 SGHRS, CDR2 YFSETQ. The CDR3 sequence is 15 residues long. Here the CDR3 DNA reads TGCGCCAGCAGCCTGGGGAAGGCAGGGGTGAATGAGCAGTTCTTC. It translates to CASSLGKAGVNEQFF.

The chain links TRBV11-2 to TRBJ1-1, with a weak D call TRBD1 (5 bases). Trimming removed 5 bases at V and 2 bases at J, with 15 bases between. There are 15 residues in the CDR3. Germline CDR1 reads SGHAT; CDR2 reads FQNNGV. This chain's CDR3 is CASSRGSGVNTEAFF. In nucleotides, the CDR3 is TGTGCCAGCAGCCGTGGTTCGGGGGTTAACACTGAAGCTTTCTTT.

This clone has a handful of counts. The rearrangement uses TRBV2 and TRBJ1-5, with TRBD1 matching 11 bases. The CDR3 consists of 14 residues. Germline lookup yields CDR1 SNHLY and CDR2 FYNNEI. V lost 7 bases, J lost 4 bases, and 3 bases stayed unmatched. CDR3 DNA: TGTGCCAGCAATGGACAGGGGGCTAATCAGCCCCAGCATTTT. Protein sequence: CASNGQGANQPQHF.

The CDR3, as DNA: TGTGCCAGCAGTCGACTAAGGGTTACAAATATGAACACTGAAGCTTTCTTT. Its protein is CASSRLRVTNMNTEAFF. This rearrangement joins TRBV11-2 to TRBJ1-1; D is unclear. This CDR3 contains 17 residues. The V end lost 6 bases, the J end lost 0 bases, and 20 bases lay between the germline ends. The germline V gene encodes CDR1 SGHAT and CDR2 FQNNGV.

V is TRBV19 and J is TRBJ1-1; D perhaps matches TRBD1 (5 bases). The ends were cut back, 6 bases at V and 6 bases at J, with 14 bases in the middle. Germline CDR1 is LNHDA and CDR2 is SQIVND (reference sequence). This CDR3 contains 13 residues. The CDR3 region has the DNA TGTGCCAGTAGGATCAGGGTATGGGCTGAAGCTTTCTTT. This encodes CASRIRVWAEAFF.

This sequence joins TRBV28 and TRBJ1-1; TRBD1 agrees at 7 bases. The junction had 14 bases not matched to a gene; V was cut back by 6 bases and J by 4 bases. Germline CDR1 reads MDHEN; CDR2 reads SYDVKM. The CDR3 consists of 16 residues. The CDR3 is CASSRIQGVGSTEAFF. DNA of the CDR3: TGTGCCAGCAGCCGAATTCAGGGGGTAGGTAGCACTGAAGCTTTCTTT.

This clone was seen a handful of times. The chain combines TRBV29-1 with TRBJ2-4; 10 bases align to TRBD1. The length of the CDR3 is 12 residues. Germline V gene sequence: CDR1 SQVTM, CDR2 ANQGSEA. After removal of 4 bases from V and 8 bases from J, the junction contained 2 bases not matched to a gene. CDR3 in amino acids: CSVGDRGYIQYF. CDR3 DNA: TGCAGCGTTGGGGACAGGGGCTACATTCAGTACTTC. Using reference TRBV29-1 and TRBJ2-4 for the parts outside the CDR3, the full variable domain is SAVISQKPSRDICQRGTSLTIQCQVDSQVTMMFWYRQQPGQSLTLIATANQGSEATYESGFVIDKFPISRPNLTFSTLTVSNMSPEDSSIYLCSVGDRGYIQYFGAGTRLSVL.

This rearrangement joins TRBV28 to TRBJ1-4; D uncertain. V was clipped by 3 bases and J by 2 bases, with 16 bases between them. Looked up from germline, CDR1 is MDHEN and CDR2 is SYDVKM. The CDR3 is 17 residues long. As DNA, the CDR3 is TGTGCCAGCAGTTTCCATATCTTTGCGTCTACTAATGAAAAACTGTTTTTT. Translated, it gives CASSFHIFASTNEKLFF.

This chain uses TRBV10-3 with TRBJ2-3, with D unclear. With 11 bases removed from V and 0 bases from J, the gap between germline ends came to 9 bases. Germline assignment: CDR1 ENHRY and CDR2 SYGVKD. This CDR3 comprises 12 residues. The CDR3 loop is CALGSSTDTQYF. For the CDR3, the DNA is TGTGCCCTCGGGTCTAGCACAGATACGCAGTATTTT.

The rearrangement joins TRBV27 to TRBJ1-2, with D unclear. The V gene's germline CDR1 is MNHEY and CDR2 SMNVEV (reference sequence). Trimming took 7 bases from V and 0 from J, leaving 15 bases between them. This CDR3 has 15 residues. The DNA of the CDR3 is TGTGCCAGCAAGCCGGTTCGTGAAGCTAACTATGGCTACACCTTC. Its protein product is CASKPVREANYGYTF.